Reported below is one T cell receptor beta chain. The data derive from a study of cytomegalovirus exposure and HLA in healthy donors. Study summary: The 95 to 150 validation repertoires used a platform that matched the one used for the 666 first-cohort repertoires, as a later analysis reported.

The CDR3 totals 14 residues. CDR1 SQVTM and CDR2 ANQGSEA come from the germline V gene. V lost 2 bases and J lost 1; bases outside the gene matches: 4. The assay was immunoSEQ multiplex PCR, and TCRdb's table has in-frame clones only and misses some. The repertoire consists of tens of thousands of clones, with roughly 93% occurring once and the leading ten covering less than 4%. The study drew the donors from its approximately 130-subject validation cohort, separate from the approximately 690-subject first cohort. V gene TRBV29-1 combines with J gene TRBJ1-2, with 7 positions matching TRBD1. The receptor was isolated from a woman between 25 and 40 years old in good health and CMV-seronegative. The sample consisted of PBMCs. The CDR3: CSVEQGQINYGYTF. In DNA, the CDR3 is TGCAGCGTTGAACAGGGACAGATTAACTATGGCTACACCTTC.